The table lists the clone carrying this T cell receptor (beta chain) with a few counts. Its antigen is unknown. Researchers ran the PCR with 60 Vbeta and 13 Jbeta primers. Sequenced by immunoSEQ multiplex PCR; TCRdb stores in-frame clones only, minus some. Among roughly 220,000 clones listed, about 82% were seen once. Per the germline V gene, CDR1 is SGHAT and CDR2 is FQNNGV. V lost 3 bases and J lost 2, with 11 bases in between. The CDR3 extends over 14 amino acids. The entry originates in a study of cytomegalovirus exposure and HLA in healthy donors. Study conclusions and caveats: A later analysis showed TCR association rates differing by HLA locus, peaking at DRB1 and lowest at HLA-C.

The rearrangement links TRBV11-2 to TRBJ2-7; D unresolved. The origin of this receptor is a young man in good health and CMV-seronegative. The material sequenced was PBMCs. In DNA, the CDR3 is TGTGCCAGCAGCTTCGGCACAACTACCTACGAGCAGTACTTC. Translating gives CASSFGTTTYEQYF. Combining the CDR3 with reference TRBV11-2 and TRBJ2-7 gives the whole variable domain EAGVAQSPRYKIIEKRQSVAFWCNPISGHATLYWYQQILGQGPKLLIQFQNNGVVDDSQLPKDRFSAERLKGVDSTLKIQPAKLEDSAVYLCASSFGTTTYEQYFGPGTRLTVT.